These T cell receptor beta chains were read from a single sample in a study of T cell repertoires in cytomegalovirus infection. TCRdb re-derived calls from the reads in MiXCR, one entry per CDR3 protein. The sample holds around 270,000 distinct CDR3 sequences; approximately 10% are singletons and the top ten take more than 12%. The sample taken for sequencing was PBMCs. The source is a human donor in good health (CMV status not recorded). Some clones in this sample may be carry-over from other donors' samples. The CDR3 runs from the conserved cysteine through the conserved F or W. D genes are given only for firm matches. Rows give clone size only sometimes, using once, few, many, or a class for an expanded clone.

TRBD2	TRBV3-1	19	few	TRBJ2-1	CASSQDFVFATGTSNEQFF	TGTGCCAGCAGCCAAGATTTTGTCTTCGCCACCGGGACTAGCAATGAGCAGTTCTTC
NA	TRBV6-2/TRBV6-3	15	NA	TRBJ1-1	CASRHNRALGTEAFF	TGTGCCAGCAGGCACAACAGGGCATTGGGCACTGAAGCTTTCTTT
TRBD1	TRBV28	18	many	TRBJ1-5	CASPGPGWDRGSNQPQHF	TGTGCCAGCCCCGGCCCTGGGTGGGACAGGGGTAGCAATCAGCCCCAGCATTTT
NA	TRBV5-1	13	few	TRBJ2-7	CASSRDGAYEQYF	TGCGCCAGCTCACGGGACGGAGCCTACGAGCAGTACTTC
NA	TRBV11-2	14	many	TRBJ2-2	CASSLGSRSGELFF	TGTGCCAGCAGCTTAGGATCCAGGTCCGGGGAGCTGTTTTTT
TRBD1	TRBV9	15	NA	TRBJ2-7	CASSVSGQGWVEQYF	TGTGCCAGCAGCGTATCGGGACAGGGATGGGTCGAGCAGTACTTC
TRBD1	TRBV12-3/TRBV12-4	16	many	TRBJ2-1	CASNSRPGQGVDEQFF	TGTGCCAGCAATTCCAGACCGGGACAGGGGGTCGATGAGCAGTTCTTC
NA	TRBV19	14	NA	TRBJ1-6	CASNWGYKDSPLHF	TGTGCCAGTAATTGGGGATATAAGGATTCACCCCTCCACTTT
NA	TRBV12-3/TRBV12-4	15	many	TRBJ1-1	CASSPGPGGNTEAFF	TGTGCCAGCAGCCCGGGCCCCGGGGGGAACACTGAAGCTTTCTTT
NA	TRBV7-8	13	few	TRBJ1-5	CASSLKGGQPQHF	TGTGCCAGCAGCTTAAAGGGAGGGCAGCCCCAGCATTTT
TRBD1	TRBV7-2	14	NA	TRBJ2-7	CASSFGTGIYEQYF	TGTGCCAGCAGCTTCGGGACAGGGATTTACGAGCAGTACTTC
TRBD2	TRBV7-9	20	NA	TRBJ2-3	CASSPPSSGGASGETDTQYF	TGTGCCAGCAGCCCTCCTTCTAGCGGGGGGGCCTCGGGTGAGACAGATACGCAGTATTTT
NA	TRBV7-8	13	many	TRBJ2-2	CASSLDRAGELFF	TGTGCCAGCAGCTTAGACAGGGCCGGGGAGCTGTTTTTT
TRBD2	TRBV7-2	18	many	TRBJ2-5	CASSLGWGIAGFGETQYF	TGTGCCAGCAGCTTAGGATGGGGCATAGCGGGATTCGGAGAGACCCAGTACTTC
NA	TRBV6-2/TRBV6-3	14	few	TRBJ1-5	CASSYPGNQRPQHF	TGTGCCAGCAGTTACCCAGGGAATCAACGGCCCCAGCATTTT
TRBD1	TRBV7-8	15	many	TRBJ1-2	CASSPRTGADYGYTF	TGTGCCAGCAGCCCCAGGACAGGCGCGGACTATGGCTACACCTTC
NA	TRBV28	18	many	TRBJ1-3	CASSLHWAGASSGNTIYF	TGTGCCAGCAGTCTCCACTGGGCAGGTGCTAGCTCTGGAAACACCATATATTTT
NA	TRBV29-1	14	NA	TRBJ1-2	CSVEDAPGVGGYTF	TGCAGCGTTGAAGATGCCCCGGGGGTGGGTGGCTACACCTTC
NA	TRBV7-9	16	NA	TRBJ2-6	CASSGRGISGANVLTF	TGTGCCAGCAGCGGGAGGGGGATCTCTGGGGCCAACGTCCTGACTTTC
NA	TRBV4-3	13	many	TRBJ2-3	CASSQGQTDTQYF	TGCGCCAGCAGCCAAGGACAGACAGATACGCAGTATTTT
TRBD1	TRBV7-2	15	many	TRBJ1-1	CASSLPQGGGTEAFF	TGTGCCAGCAGCTTGCCTCAGGGGGGAGGAACTGAAGCTTTCTTT
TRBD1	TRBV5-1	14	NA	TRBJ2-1	CASSLSPGQTPQFF	TGCGCCAGCAGCCTCAGCCCGGGACAGACACCGCAGTTCTTC
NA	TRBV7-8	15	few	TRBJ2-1	CASTNRAGPTDEQFF	TGTGCCAGCACCAACCGGGCGGGACCCACCGATGAGCAGTTCTTC
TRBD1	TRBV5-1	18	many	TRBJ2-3	CASSFDTRTGGKSDTQYF	TGCGCCAGCAGCTTTGACACTCGGACAGGGGGCAAGTCAGATACGCAGTATTTT
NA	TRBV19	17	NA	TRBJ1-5	CASSYFRGERNNQPQHF	TGTGCCAGTAGTTATTTTAGGGGGGAAAGAAACAATCAGCCCCAGCATTTT
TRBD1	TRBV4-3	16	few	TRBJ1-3	CASSQVSGTAGNTIYF	TGCGCCAGCAGCCAAGTTTCCGGGACAGCAGGAAACACCATATATTTT
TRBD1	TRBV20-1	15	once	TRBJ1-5	CSARAGGAIDQPQHF	TGCAGTGCTAGAGCAGGGGGCGCGATCGATCAGCCCCAGCATTTT
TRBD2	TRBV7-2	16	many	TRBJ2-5	CASNQGLGLGALTQYF	TGTGCCAGCAACCAGGGCTTGGGACTAGGGGCTTTGACCCAGTACTTC
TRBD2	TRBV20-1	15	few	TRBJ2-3	CSASASGGFTDTQYF	TGCAGTGCTAGCGCTAGCGGGGGATTCACAGATACGCAGTATTTT
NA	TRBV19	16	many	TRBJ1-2	CASTLLRSRELYGYTF	TGTGCCAGTACTCTTCTACGGTCCAGGGAGCTCTATGGCTACACCTTC
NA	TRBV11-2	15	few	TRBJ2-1	CASSLVRGLNNEQFF	TGTGCCAGCAGCTTAGTAAGGGGTCTCAACAATGAGCAGTTCTTC
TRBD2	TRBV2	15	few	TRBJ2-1	CASSEWTSGGNEQFF	TGTGCCAGCAGTGAATGGACTAGCGGGGGCAATGAGCAGTTCTTC
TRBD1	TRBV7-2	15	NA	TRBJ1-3	CASSLTGVGGNTIYF	TGTGCCAGCAGCCTAACAGGGGTTGGAGGAAACACCATATATTTT
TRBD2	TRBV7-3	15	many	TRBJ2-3	CASSLSSGGANTQYF	TGTGCCAGCAGCTTAAGTAGCGGGGGGGCAAATACGCAGTATTTT
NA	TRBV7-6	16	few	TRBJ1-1	CASSPQFADKNTEAFF	TGTGCCAGCAGCCCACAGTTCGCGGACAAGAACACTGAAGCTTTCTTT
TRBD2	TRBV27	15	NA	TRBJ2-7	CASSSGGGVGYEQYF	TGTGCCAGCAGTTCCGGCGGGGGGGTTGGGTACGAGCAGTACTTC
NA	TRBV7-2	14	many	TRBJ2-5	CASSYAGAQETQYF	TGTGCCAGCAGCTACGCGGGGGCACAAGAGACCCAGTACTTC
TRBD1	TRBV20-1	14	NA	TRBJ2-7	CSASHDGTAYEQYF	TGCAGTGCTAGTCATGATGGGACAGCCTACGAGCAGTACTTC
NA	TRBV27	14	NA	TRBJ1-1	CASSLFGRNTEAFF	TGTGCCAGCAGTTTATTTGGTCGGAACACTGAAGCTTTCTTT
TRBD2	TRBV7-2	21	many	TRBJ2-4	CASSLAPITSGSVKTKNIQYF	TGTGCCAGCAGCTTAGCCCCTATCACTAGCGGGAGTGTTAAGACCAAAAACATTCAGTACTTC
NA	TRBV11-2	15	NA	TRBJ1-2	CASSQTWEGGDGYTF	TGTGCCAGCAGCCAAACCTGGGAGGGAGGGGATGGCTACACCTTC
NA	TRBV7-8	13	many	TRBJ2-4	CASSLLAKNIQYF	TGTGCCAGCAGCTTATTAGCCAAAAACATTCAGTACTTC
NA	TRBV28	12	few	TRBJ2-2	CASPSRAGELFF	TGTGCCAGCCCTAGCAGGGCCGGGGAGCTGTTTTTT
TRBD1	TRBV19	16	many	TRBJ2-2	CASTLGTGLNTGELFF	TGTGCCAGTACCCTAGGGACAGGGTTAAACACCGGGGAGCTGTTTTTT
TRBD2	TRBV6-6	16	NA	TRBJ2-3	CASTGTSGSSSDTQYF	TGTGCCAGCACCGGGACTAGCGGGAGTTCGTCAGATACGCAGTATTTT
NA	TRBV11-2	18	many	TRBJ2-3	CASSLEPRGFKRGDTQYF	TGTGCCAGCAGCTTAGAACCCCGGGGGTTTAAAAGGGGAGATACGCAGTATTTT
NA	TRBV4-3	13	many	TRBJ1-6	CASSQDILSALHF	TGCGCCAGCAGCCAAGATATCCTCTCGGCCCTCCACTTT
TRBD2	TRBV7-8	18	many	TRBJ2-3	CASSPPWGWRESTDTQYF	TGTGCCAGCAGCCCTCCATGGGGGTGGCGGGAGTCCACAGATACGCAGTATTTT